The rows below give T cell receptor beta chains drawn from one sample of a study of T cells in Graves' hyperthyroidism and ophthalmopathy. TCRdb reanalysed the multiplex PCR reads using MiXCR and keeps one entry per CDR3 protein. The sample shows approximately 300,000 distinct CDR3 sequences, 15% to 20% of them seen only once. The sequenced sample consisted of blood. Every receptor here comes from a man aged 45-60 years with Graves' ophthalmopathy. Both conserved end residues are part of each CDR3. Fields, in order: D gene, clone size, J gene, V gene, CDR3 DNA, CDR3 protein. D genes are given only for firm matches. Where a row states a size, it is once, few, many or the class of an expanded clone; other rows omit it.

D: TRBD1; size: .; J: TRBJ2-1; V: TRBV11-2; DNA: TGCGCCAGCAGCCCCGGGACAGGGCGGAGCTCCTACAATGAGCAGTTCTTC; CDR3: CASSPGTGRSSYNEQFF
D: .; size: .; J: TRBJ2-2; V: TRBV19; DNA: TGTGCCAGTAGTATGCGCACCGGGGAGCTGTTTTTT; CDR3: CASSMRTGELFF
D: TRBD1; size: few; J: TRBJ1-1; V: TRBV28; DNA: TGTGCCAGCAGTCTCCAGGGGGTTGTTCGGAACACTGAAGCTTTCTTT; CDR3: CASSLQGVVRNTEAFF
D: TRBD1; size: many; J: TRBJ1-2; V: TRBV6-1; DNA: TGTGCCAGCAGTGAAACAGGGGGTAAGAGTGGCTACACCTTC; CDR3: CASSETGGKSGYTF
D: .; size: many; J: TRBJ2-7; V: TRBV7-9; DNA: TGTGCCAGCAGCGACGGTCCGGGCTACGAGCAGTACTTC; CDR3: CASSDGPGYEQYF
D: TRBD1; size: few; J: TRBJ2-7; V: TRBV14; DNA: TGTGCCAGCAGCCACACGACTCTCCGGACAGGGGGCTACGAGCAGTACTTC; CDR3: CASSHTTLRTGGYEQYF
D: TRBD1; size: many; J: TRBJ1-2; V: TRBV2; DNA: TGTGCCAGCAGGACGAAGGGGGCCGGTGGCTACACCTTC; CDR3: CASRTKGAGGYTF
D: TRBD1; size: few; J: TRBJ2-7; V: TRBV5-1; DNA: TGCGCCAGCAGCCCCTGGACAGGGGGCGAGCAGTACTTC; CDR3: CASSPWTGGEQYF
D: TRBD2; size: many; J: TRBJ2-1; V: TRBV5-1; DNA: TGCGCCAGCAGCTTGGGATCTAGCGGGATCGACTGGCATGAGCAGTTCTTC; CDR3: CASSLGSSGIDWHEQFF
D: TRBD2; size: few; J: TRBJ2-7; V: TRBV5-1; DNA: TGCGCCAGCAGCTCGGGACTAGCGGGTATCGAGCAGTACTTC; CDR3: CASSSGLAGIEQYF
D: TRBD1; size: many; J: TRBJ1-6; V: TRBV6-1; DNA: TGTGCCAGCAGACTTGGACAGGATGGATCGCCCCTCCACTTT; CDR3: CASRLGQDGSPLHF
D: TRBD1; size: .; J: TRBJ1-5; V: TRBV19; DNA: TGTGCCAGTAGTATCCGTGACAGGGGCCAGCAGCCCCAGCATTTT; CDR3: CASSIRDRGQQPQHF
D: .; size: .; J: TRBJ2-3; V: TRBV5-1; DNA: TGCGCCAGCAGCCAGGGGAGAGCAGATACGCAGTATTTT; CDR3: CASSQGRADTQYF
D: TRBD1; size: .; J: TRBJ2-1; V: TRBV5-1; DNA: TGCGCCAGCGGGACAGGGGGACAAGGTGAGCAGTTCTTC; CDR3: CASGTGGQGEQFF
D: .; size: few; J: TRBJ1-6; V: TRBV2; DNA: TGTGCCAGCAGAACAGGGACGGTAAATTCACCCCTCCACTTT; CDR3: CASRTGTVNSPLHF
D: .; size: few; J: TRBJ2-1; V: TRBV5-1; DNA: TGCGCCAGCAGCCCACTGGCAGGGAACAATGAGCAGTTCTTC; CDR3: CASSPLAGNNEQFF
D: .; size: many; J: TRBJ2-3; V: TRBV20-1; DNA: TGCAGTGCTACCCTCCCGGCCTTGGGGACAGATACGCAGTATTTT; CDR3: CSATLPALGTDTQYF
D: TRBD1; size: .; J: TRBJ1-5; V: TRBV20-1; DNA: TGCAGTGCTGCTAACCGGGACAGGGTAGGCGGTCAGCCCCAGCATTTT; CDR3: CSAANRDRVGGQPQHF
D: .; size: many; J: TRBJ2-3; V: TRBV18; DNA: TGTGCCAGCTCCGCGAGAGGGGATACGCAGTATTTT; CDR3: CASSARGDTQYF
D: TRBD2; size: once; J: TRBJ2-1; V: TRBV9; DNA: TGTGCCAGCAGCGTAGCAAGCGGGAGATCGGATGAGCAGTTCTTC; CDR3: CASSVASGRSDEQFF
D: TRBD1; size: few; J: TRBJ2-5; V: TRBV5-4; DNA: TGTGCCAGCAGCTTGGAGGGGGCGTCTTGGGAGACCCAGTACTTC; CDR3: CASSLEGASWETQYF
D: .; size: few; J: TRBJ1-4; V: TRBV6-1; DNA: TGTGCCAGCAGTGAATTGTTCGGGGGGAATGAAAAACTGTTTTTT; CDR3: CASSELFGGNEKLFF
D: .; size: few; J: TRBJ1-5; V: TRBV19; DNA: TGTGCCAGTAGTATTCGCGGGTCTTCGGGCAATCAGCCCCAGCATTTT; CDR3: CASSIRGSSGNQPQHF
D: .; size: many; J: TRBJ2-1; V: TRBV6-2/TRBV6-3; DNA: TGTGCCAGCAGTCAGGACGCCGTCCTCAATGAGCAGTTCTTC; CDR3: CASSQDAVLNEQFF
D: .; size: many; J: TRBJ1-5; V: TRBV28; DNA: .; CDR3: CASSSSGFQPQHF
D: .; size: .; J: TRBJ2-3; V: TRBV12-3/TRBV12-4; DNA: TGTGCCAGCAGTTTTAGGACGGGACCGGATACGCAGTATTTT; CDR3: CASSFRTGPDTQYF
D: TRBD1; size: few; J: TRBJ2-3; V: TRBV28; DNA: TGTGCCAGCAGTTCGGACAGGCCGATTACAGATACGCAGTATTTT; CDR3: CASSSDRPITDTQYF
D: TRBD2; size: many; J: TRBJ2-3; V: TRBV6-5; DNA: TGTGCCAGCAGTTACGGGGTCGGGACTAGCGGAGCAGATACGCAGTATTTT; CDR3: CASSYGVGTSGADTQYF
D: TRBD2; size: few; J: TRBJ2-7; V: TRBV5-1; DNA: TGCGCCAGCAGCTTGCAGCTGTCGGGGGGTGGCGAGCAGTACTTC; CDR3: CASSLQLSGGGEQYF
D: .; size: many; J: TRBJ1-6; V: TRBV30; DNA: TGTGCCTGGAGTGTAGGGAGTTTGGCTTCACCCCTCCACTTT; CDR3: CAWSVGSLASPLHF
D: .; size: once; J: TRBJ2-3; V: TRBV6-1; DNA: TGTGCCAGCACCCCACGCCTGGGCGGGGTTTCTAGCACAGATACGCAGTATTTT; CDR3: CASTPRLGGVSSTDTQYF
D: TRBD1; size: few; J: TRBJ2-7; V: TRBV5-1; DNA: TGCGCCAGCAGCTGGACAGGTCCCGAGCAGTACTTC; CDR3: CASSWTGPEQYF
D: .; size: once; J: TRBJ2-5; V: TRBV5-1; DNA: TGCGCCAGCAGCCCGAACCTCGGAGAGACCCAGTACTTC; CDR3: CASSPNLGETQYF
D: TRBD2; size: .; J: TRBJ2-1; V: TRBV5-1; DNA: TGCGCCAGCAGCTTGGGGGGACTAGCGGGAGAGATGTATGAGCAGTTCTTC; CDR3: CASSLGGLAGEMYEQFF
D: TRBD2; size: few; J: TRBJ2-4; V: TRBV12-3/TRBV12-4; DNA: TGTGCCAGCGTGGGGGGGGCCAAAAACATTCAGTACTTC; CDR3: CASVGGAKNIQYF
D: .; size: few; J: TRBJ1-5; V: TRBV20-1; DNA: TGCAGTGCTCGATACTTACAGAGCAATCAGCCCCAGCATTTT; CDR3: CSARYLQSNQPQHF
D: TRBD1; size: few; J: TRBJ2-5; V: TRBV10-2; DNA: TGCGCCACCGTGGGACAGGGGGCGGGGGAGACCCAGTACTTC; CDR3: CATVGQGAGETQYF
D: TRBD2; size: many; J: TRBJ2-1; V: TRBV6-1; DNA: TGTGCCAGCAGTGCGCAGACTAGCGGAGCGGGAAATGAGCAGTTCTTC; CDR3: CASSAQTSGAGNEQFF
D: .; size: few; J: TRBJ2-4; V: TRBV11-2; DNA: TGTGCCAGTAGGAGGGGACAGATAAACATTCAGTACTTC; CDR3: CASRRGQINIQYF
D: TRBD1; size: few; J: TRBJ2-1; V: TRBV14; DNA: TGTGCCAGCAGCCCGACAGGGAAGAATGAGCAGTTCTTC; CDR3: CASSPTGKNEQFF
D: TRBD2; size: few; J: TRBJ2-5; V: TRBV20-1; DNA: TGCAGTGCCTATATCGAGCGGGGTCAAGAGACCCAGTACTTC; CDR3: CSAYIERGQETQYF
D: .; size: .; J: TRBJ2-1; V: TRBV7-6; DNA: TGTGCCAGCAGCTTGGCAGGTGAAAACAACAATGAGCAGTTCTTC; CDR3: CASSLAGENNNEQFF
D: TRBD1; size: few; J: TRBJ2-7; V: TRBV10-3; DNA: TGTGCCATCAGAAAAGGACAGGGGTACGAGCAGTACTTC; CDR3: CAIRKGQGYEQYF
D: .; size: .; J: TRBJ1-5; V: TRBV5-6; DNA: TGTGCCAGCAGCAATCGACAGGCCCGCAATCAGCCCCAGCATTTT; CDR3: CASSNRQARNQPQHF
D: TRBD1; size: many; J: TRBJ2-3; V: TRBV5-5; DNA: TGTGCCAGCAGCCCGTGGACAGGGGGTGCAGATACGCAGTATTTT; CDR3: CASSPWTGGADTQYF
D: .; size: .; J: TRBJ2-3; V: TRBV9; DNA: TGTGCCAGCAGCCCCTGGGACGGAGAAACAGATACGCAGTATTTT; CDR3: CASSPWDGETDTQYF
D: .; size: many; J: TRBJ1-1; V: TRBV20-1; DNA: TGCAGTGCCAATAATCGGCAGGGGAACACTGAAGCTTTCTTT; CDR3: CSANNRQGNTEAFF
D: .; size: few; J: TRBJ2-5; V: TRBV9; DNA: TGTGCCAGCAGCTCCTCGGGACGTTGGGATGAGACCCAGTACTTC; CDR3: CASSSSGRWDETQYF
D: TRBD1; size: .; J: TRBJ2-3; V: TRBV12-3/TRBV12-4; DNA: TGTGCCAGCAGTTTATGGGACAGGGGCACAGATACGCAGTATTTT; CDR3: CASSLWDRGTDTQYF
D: TRBD2; size: many; J: TRBJ2-7; V: TRBV5-1; DNA: TGCGCCAGCAGCTTGGGAGCGGGAGGGCCCGACGAGCAGTACTTC; CDR3: CASSLGAGGPDEQYF
D: .; size: .; J: TRBJ2-7; V: TRBV30; DNA: TGTGCCTGGAGTACGGACCTCTACGAGCAGTACTTC; CDR3: CAWSTDLYEQYF
D: TRBD1; size: .; J: TRBJ2-1; V: TRBV25-1; DNA: TGTGCCAGCAGTGACAAACCGGGACAGAGATACAATGAGCAGTTCTTC; CDR3: CASSDKPGQRYNEQFF
D: .; size: .; J: TRBJ1-3; V: TRBV29-1; DNA: TGCAGCGCCCGGCCCGGCTCTGGAAACACCATATATTTT; CDR3: CSARPGSGNTIYF
D: TRBD1; size: few; J: TRBJ1-2; V: TRBV27; DNA: TGTGCCAGCAGGTCCACAGGGGGCTATGGCTACACCTTC; CDR3: CASRSTGGYGYTF
D: TRBD1; size: few; J: TRBJ1-2; V: TRBV27; DNA: TGTGCCAGCAGTTTAATAAGGACAGGGAGGGTCGACGGCTACACCTTC; CDR3: CASSLIRTGRVDGYTF
D: .; size: .; J: TRBJ1-1; V: TRBV12-3/TRBV12-4; DNA: TGTGCCAGCAGTTTAAAGGGGAACACTAAAGCTTTCTTT; CDR3: CASSLKGNTKAFF
D: .; size: many; J: TRBJ2-7; V: TRBV28; DNA: TGTGCCAGCAGTCAGCCAACTGGCGGTTACTACGAGCAGTACTTC; CDR3: CASSQPTGGYYEQYF
D: .; size: .; J: TRBJ1-5; V: TRBV20-1; DNA: TGCAGTGCCCAAAACAGCCCCAGTCAGCCCCAGCATTTT; CDR3: CSAQNSPSQPQHF
D: .; size: .; J: TRBJ1-5; V: TRBV30; DNA: TGTGCCTGGGAGACGGGTTCAGGTCAGCCCCAGCATTTT; CDR3: CAWETGSGQPQHF
D: TRBD1; size: few; J: TRBJ1-5; V: TRBV30; DNA: TGTGCCTGGAGTGCTCGACAGGGGGTCGGGTATAGCAATCAGCCCCAGCATTTT; CDR3: CAWSARQGVGYSNQPQHF